This TCR beta chain was observed in a study of cytomegalovirus exposure and HLA in healthy donors. Though probably carrying unrecorded immune exposures, donors were nominally healthy at sampling. Researchers ran the PCR with 60 Vbeta and 13 Jbeta primers. Assay: immunoSEQ multiplex PCR; the TCRdb copy retains only in-frame clones and omits some. The repertoire holds approximately 120,000 clones, with about 78% as singletons. CDR1 LNHDA and CDR2 SQIVND come from the germline V gene (reference sequence). CDR3 length: 15 residues. V shed 6 bases, J shed 9 bases, and the junction held 11 bases outside the gene matches.

Sequences were obtained from PBMCs. This sequence joins TRBV19 and TRBJ1-6; TRBD1 matches 7 bases. The TCR originated in a woman aged 40 to 49 in good health and CMV-seropositive. The CDR3 is CASSVLTGVGSPLHF. CDR3 bases: TGTGCCAGTAGCGTCCTTACAGGGGTGGGTTCACCCCTCCACTTT. Full variable domain (remainder filled in from reference TRBV19 and TRBJ1-6): DGGITQSPKYLFRKEGQNVTLSCEQNLNHDAMYWYRQDPGQGLRLIYYSQIVNDFQKGDIAEGYSVSREKKESFPLTVTSAQKNPTAFYLCASSVLTGVGSPLHFGNGTRLTVT.